One T cell receptor (beta chain) is described in this entry. Its antigen is still unknown. The data were taken from a study of cytomegalovirus exposure and HLA in healthy donors. The primer mix had 60 Vbeta and 13 Jbeta primers. Clones were sequenced by immunoSEQ multiplex PCR, and TCRdb holds only the in-frame ones, with some missing. Here the sample spans more than 150,000 clones, more than 65% being singletons. Study-level findings and limits: In the analysis, some V segments, TRBV6-2 and TRBV6-3 included, were excluded as indistinguishable.

Germline CDR1 and CDR2: MNHEY and SVGAGI. Trimming stripped 6 bases from V and 0 bases from J, with 10 bases between. The CDR3 consists of 14 residues. The chain links TRBV6-5 to TRBJ2-3, with D possibly being TRBD1 (5 bases). The source of this sequence is a man between 50 and 59 years old in good health and CMV-seropositive. The sample taken for sequencing was PBMCs. CDR3 residues: CASRSTASTDTQYF. The CDR3 coding sequence is TGTGCCAGCAGGTCGACAGCTAGCACAGATACGCAGTATTTT.